One sample yielded the 7 T cell receptor beta chains listed below, sequenced in a study of T cells in Graves' hyperthyroidism and ophthalmopathy. Amplified TCR beta CDR3 regions derived from RNA transcripts. TCR CDR3 underwent first-round RT-PCR with the HTBI primer set. Each CDR3 protein gets one entry after TCRdb re-called the multiplex PCR reads with MiXCR. The sample includes 300,000 to 450,000 distinct CDR3 sequences, around 14% seen only once; the top ten take 25% to 35%. Sequencing used blood. These receptors all stem from a woman in her late teens or twenties with Graves' hyperthyroidism that later progressed to Graves' ophthalmopathy.

This clonotype was seen repeatedly, ten times or more. The chain employs TRBV28 and TRBJ1-2; possible D gene TRBD1, 5 bases. From germline, CDR1 is MDHEN and CDR2 SYDVKM. The ends were cut back, 2 bases at V and 8 bases at J, with 15 bases in the middle. This CDR3 contains 14 residues. The CDR3 reads CASSLEGTPSGYTF. In DNA form, the CDR3 reads TGTGCCAGCAGTTTAGAGGGGACCCCTTCGGGCTACACCTTC.

In this sample, this clonotype turned up once. The chain employs TRBV27 and TRBJ1-6; D gene uncertain. Germline-derived CDR1 and CDR2 are MNHEY and SMNVEV (reference sequence). There are 13 residues in the CDR3. The ends were cut back, 6 bases at V and 13 bases at J, with 16 bases in the middle. CDR3 DNA sequence: TGTGCCAGCAGGTTAGACGACCTGGGGCCCCTCCACTTT. The encoded protein is CASRLDDLGPLHF.

This clonotype was observed many times. The chain is built from TRBV28 and TRBJ2-7; tentatively, D is TRBD1 or TRBD2 (5 bases each). V lost 6 bases and J lost 0, with 15 bases in between. Germline values: CDR1 MDHEN, CDR2 SYDVKM. The CDR3 totals 15 residues. CDR3 coding DNA: TGTGCCAGCAGAGAAGAGGGGACCCCCTCCTACGAGCAGTACTTC. The encoded protein is CASREEGTPSYEQYF.

The rearrangement joins TRBV5-1 to TRBJ2-1; D is perhaps TRBD2 (6 bases). There are 15 residues in the CDR3. V gave up 4 bases and J gave up 6 bases, with 17 bases separating them. CDR1 and CDR2 (germline): SGHRS, YFSETQ. The CDR3 DNA reads TGCGCCAGCAGCCTTAGAGGGGACTCATTCAATGAGCAGTTCTTC. Protein: CASSLRGDSFNEQFF.

This clonotype was detected ten times or more. The chain employs TRBV28 and TRBJ2-5; 8 nucleotides agree with TRBD1. CDR1 and CDR2 from the germline V gene are MDHEN and SYDVKM. CDR3 size: 15 residues. The V gene end was trimmed by 6 bases and the J gene end by 1 base; junction bases not matched to a gene: 7. In nucleotides, the CDR3 is TGTGCCAGCAGCCGTGTCGGACAGGGCCAAGAGACCCAGTACTTC. It translates to CASSRVGQGQETQYF.

J is TRBJ2-7 and V is TRBV19, with D tentatively TRBD1 (6 bases). The germline V and J ends were trimmed by 11 bases and 4 bases, with 24 bases remaining between them. Germline-derived CDR1 and CDR2 are LNHDA and SQIVND (reference sequence). There are 15 residues in the CDR3. CDR3 sequence: CARKGEGPLSYEQYF. The DNA of the CDR3 is TGTGCCCGTAAGGGGGAAGGGCCTTTGTCGTACGAGCAGTACTTC.

The chain carries TRBV10-3 and TRBJ2-3, with a weak D call TRBD2 (5 bases). Trimming stripped 6 bases from V and 0 bases from J, with 7 bases between. The CDR3 length is 13 residues. CDR1 is ENHRY and CDR2 is SYGVKD in the germline V gene. The CDR3 sequence: CAISGVSTDTQYF. The CDR3 DNA reads TGTGCCATCAGCGGGGTTAGCACAGATACGCAGTATTTT.